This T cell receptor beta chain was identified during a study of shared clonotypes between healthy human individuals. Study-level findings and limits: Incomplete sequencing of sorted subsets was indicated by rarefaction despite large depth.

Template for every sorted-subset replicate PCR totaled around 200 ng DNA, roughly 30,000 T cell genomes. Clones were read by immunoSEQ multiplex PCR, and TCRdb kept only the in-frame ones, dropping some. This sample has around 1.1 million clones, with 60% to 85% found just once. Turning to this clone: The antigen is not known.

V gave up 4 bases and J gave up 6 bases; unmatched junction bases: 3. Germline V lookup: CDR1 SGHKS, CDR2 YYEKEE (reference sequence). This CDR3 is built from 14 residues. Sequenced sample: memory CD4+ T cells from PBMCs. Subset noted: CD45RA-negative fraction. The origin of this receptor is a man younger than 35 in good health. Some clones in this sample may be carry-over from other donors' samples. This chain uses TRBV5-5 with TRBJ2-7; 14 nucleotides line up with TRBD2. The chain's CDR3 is CASSVGTSGSEQYF. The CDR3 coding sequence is TGTGCCAGCAGCGTTGGGACTAGCGGGAGCGAGCAGTACTTC.